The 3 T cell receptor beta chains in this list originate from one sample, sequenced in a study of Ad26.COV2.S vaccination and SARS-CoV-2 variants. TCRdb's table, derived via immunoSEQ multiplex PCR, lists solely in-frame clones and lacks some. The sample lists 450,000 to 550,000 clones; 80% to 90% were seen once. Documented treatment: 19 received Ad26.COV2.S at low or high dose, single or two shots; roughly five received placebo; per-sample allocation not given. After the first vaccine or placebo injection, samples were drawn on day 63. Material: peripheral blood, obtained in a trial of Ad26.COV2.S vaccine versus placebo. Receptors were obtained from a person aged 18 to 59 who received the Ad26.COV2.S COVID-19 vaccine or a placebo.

The CDR3 loop is CASSDRGRNNSPLHF. CDR3 DNA sequence: TGTGCCAGCAGCGACCGGGGACGGAATAATTCACCCCTCCACTTT. The gene calls are TRBV5-5 and TRBJ1-6; D is possibly TRBD1 (5 bases). Per germline, CDR1 SGHKS and CDR2 YYEKEE (reference sequence). The CDR3 covers 15 residues. Trimming removed 4 bases from V and 5 bases from J, with 13 bases in between. The full variable domain, completed using reference TRBV5-5 and TRBJ1-6, is DAGVTQSPTHLIKTRGQQVTLRCSPISGHKSVSWYQQVLGQGPQFIFQYYEKEERGRGNFPDRFSARQFPNYSSELNVNALLLGDSALYLCASSDRGRNNSPLHFGNGTRLTVT.

The CDR3 protein is CASRGFRDRASEQYF. In DNA form, the CDR3 reads TGTGCCAGCAGGGGCTTCCGGGACAGGGCCTCCGAGCAGTACTTC. The chain joins TRBV6-5 to TRBJ2-7; 9 nucleotides agree with TRBD1. With 6 bases clipped from V and 6 bases from J, the junction kept 12 bases outside the gene matches. This CDR3 is built from 15 residues. The germline CDR1 and CDR2 sequences are MNHEY and SVGAGI.

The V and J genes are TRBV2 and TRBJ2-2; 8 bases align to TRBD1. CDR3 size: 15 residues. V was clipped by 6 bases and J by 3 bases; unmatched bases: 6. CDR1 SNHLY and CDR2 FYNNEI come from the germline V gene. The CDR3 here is CASRATGGHTGELFF. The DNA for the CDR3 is TGTGCCAGCAGGGCCACAGGGGGGCACACCGGGGAGCTGTTTTTT.